A selection of T cell receptor beta chains follows, all from one sample in a study of blood T cell repertoires in COVID-19. Assay: immunoSEQ multiplex PCR; the TCRdb copy retains only in-frame clones and omits some. The table shows 270,000 or so clones, with around 85% occurring only once. Sequencing input: peripheral blood. The origin of the receptors is a woman younger than 45 with COVID-19, enrolled during active disease. The CDR3 runs from the conserved cysteine through the conserved F or W. The order of the fields is CDR3 DNA, CDR3 protein, D gene, clone size, J gene, V gene. The D gene is left open where the match is weak. Size is omitted from some rows. Given values are once, few, many or a class for expanded clones.

DNA: TGTGCCAGCAGGGACAGAGGGGGGGATGGGGAAGAGACCCAGTACTTC; CDR3: CASRDRGGDGEETQYF; D: .; size: .; J: TRBJ2-5; V: TRBV2
DNA: TGTGCCAGCAGTTCGGTCACAGATACGCAGTATTTT; CDR3: CASSSVTDTQYF; D: .; size: .; J: TRBJ2-3; V: TRBV6-2/TRBV6-3
DNA: TGCGCCAGCAGCTTGGATGGGGACAGGAATTCACCCCTCCACTTT; CDR3: CASSLDGDRNSPLHF; D: TRBD1; size: few; J: TRBJ1-6; V: TRBV5-1
DNA: TGCGCCAGCAGCTTCCGGGGGTCCGCCTTACTCAATGAGCAGTTCTTC; CDR3: CASSFRGSALLNEQFF; D: .; size: .; J: TRBJ2-1; V: TRBV5-1
DNA: TGTGCCACCCGTTTTACAGGGTTCTACGAGCAGTACTTC; CDR3: CATRFTGFYEQYF; D: .; size: .; J: TRBJ2-7; V: TRBV6-5
DNA: TGTGCCAGCAGGGCTAGCACAGATACGCAGTATTTT; CDR3: CASRASTDTQYF; D: .; size: .; J: TRBJ2-3; V: TRBV12-3/TRBV12-4
DNA: TGTGCCTGGGCCCCCCCTCCTCTATACGAGCAGTACTTC; CDR3: CAWAPPPLYEQYF; D: .; size: .; J: TRBJ2-7; V: TRBV30
DNA: TGTGCCAGCAGTTTCCCAAAATTCGGCAATGAGCAGTTCTTC; CDR3: CASSFPKFGNEQFF; D: .; size: once; J: TRBJ2-1; V: TRBV28
DNA: TGTGCCAGCAGTTTCGTCGGGGCGGGGGAGACCCAGTACTTC; CDR3: CASSFVGAGETQYF; D: .; size: .; J: TRBJ2-5; V: TRBV27
DNA: TGTGCCAGCAGCTCCGGGACAGCGAACTACGAGCAGTACTTC; CDR3: CASSSGTANYEQYF; D: TRBD1; size: .; J: TRBJ2-7; V: TRBV5-4
DNA: TGTGCCAGCAGTTCGACAGCAGATACGCAGTATTTT; CDR3: CASSSTADTQYF; D: .; size: once; J: TRBJ2-3; V: TRBV6-5
DNA: TGTGCCAGCACCCCTGGGCAGGGGCTCAGGGAGACCCAGTACTTC; CDR3: CASTPGQGLRETQYF; D: .; size: .; J: TRBJ2-5; V: TRBV7-9
DNA: TGTGCCAGCAGTGAGACGGCAGGGGGGTTCGGGGAGCTGTTTTTT; CDR3: CASSETAGGFGELFF; D: .; size: .; J: TRBJ2-2; V: TRBV6-1
DNA: TGTGCCAGCAGTGCTTCAGGGGGAGAGGATACGCAGTATTTT; CDR3: CASSASGGEDTQYF; D: TRBD1; size: .; J: TRBJ2-3; V: TRBV6-4
DNA: TGTGCCAGCAGCCATACAGGGGGAATCTATGGCTACACCTTC; CDR3: CASSHTGGIYGYTF; D: TRBD1; size: .; J: TRBJ1-2; V: TRBV3-1/TRBV3-2
DNA: TGCGCCAGCAGCTTGGTGACAGGGGGCCTGAGCTCTGGAAACACCATATATTTT; CDR3: CASSLVTGGLSSGNTIYF; D: TRBD1; size: .; J: TRBJ1-3; V: TRBV5-1
DNA: TGTGCCAGCAGCACGACAGTGAACACTGAAGCTTTCTTT; CDR3: CASSTTVNTEAFF; D: .; size: .; J: TRBJ1-1; V: TRBV27
DNA: TGTGCCAGCCCGACTAGCGGGGGACTAGATGTACAAGCCACGATTAGCGCGCAGTATTTT; CDR3: CASPTSGGLDVQATISAQYF; D: TRBD2; size: .; J: TRBJ2-3; V: TRBV18